This T cell receptor (beta chain) was retrieved from a study of OX40 agonist ivuxolimab in advanced cancers. Study summary: Three patients responded partially, comprising one with hepatocellular carcinoma and two with cutaneous melanoma. General study results and limits: The authors did not determine the antigen specificity of the expanded peripheral T cells.

The CDR3 sequence is 16 residues long. Germline CDR1 is ENHRY and CDR2 is SYGVKD. V was pared by 0 bases and J by 2 bases, with 7 bases of the junction left unmatched. TCRdb keeps only in-frame clones here, not all; method: immunoSEQ multiplex PCR. This table has tens of thousands of clones, just over 90% appearing once. Regarding this clone: Its antigen remains unidentified.

The starting material was CD4+ or CD8+ T cells sorted from blood, obtained in a trial of the OX40 agonist ivuxolimab. The TCR comes from an adult with an advanced solid tumor such as melanoma, head and neck, liver or kidney cancer. The J gene is TRBJ2-7, the V gene TRBV10-3; 7 bases are a match to TRBD2. The CDR3 nucleotides read TGTGCCATCAGTGAGTCCACCAGGAGCGGGACCTACGAGCAGTACTTC. It translates to CAISESTRSGTYEQYF.